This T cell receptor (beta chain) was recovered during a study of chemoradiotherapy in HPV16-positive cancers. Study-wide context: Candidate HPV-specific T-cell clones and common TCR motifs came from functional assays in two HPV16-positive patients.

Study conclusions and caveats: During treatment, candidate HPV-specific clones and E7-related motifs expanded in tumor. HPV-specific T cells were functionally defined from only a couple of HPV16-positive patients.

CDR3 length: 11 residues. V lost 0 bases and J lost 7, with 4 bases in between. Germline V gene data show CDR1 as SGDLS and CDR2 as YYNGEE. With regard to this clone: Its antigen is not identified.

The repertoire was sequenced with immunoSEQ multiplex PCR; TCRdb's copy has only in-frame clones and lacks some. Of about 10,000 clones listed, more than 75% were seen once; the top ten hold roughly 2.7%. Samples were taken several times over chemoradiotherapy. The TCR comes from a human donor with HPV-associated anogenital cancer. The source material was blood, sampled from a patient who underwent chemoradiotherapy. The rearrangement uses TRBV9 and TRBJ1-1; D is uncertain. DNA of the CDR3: TGTGCCAGCAGCGTAGAGAATGAAGCTTTCTTT. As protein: CASSVENEAFF. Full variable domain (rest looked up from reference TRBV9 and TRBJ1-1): DSGVTQTPKHLITATGQRVTLRCSPRSGDLSVYWYQQSLDQGLQFLIQYYNGEERAKGNILERFSAQQFPDLHSELNLSSLELGDSALYFCASSVENEAFFGQGTRLTVV.